Following are 23 T cell receptor beta chains from one sample sequenced in a study of cytomegalovirus exposure and HLA in healthy donors. Both 60 Vbeta primers and 13 Jbeta primers went into the PCR. TCRdb keeps only in-frame clones here, not all; method: immunoSEQ multiplex PCR. The sample includes some 120,000 clones, 70% of them seen just once. Material for sequencing was PBMCs. These receptors originate from a man younger than 45 in good health and CMV-seropositive.

V and J are TRBV5-4 and TRBJ1-3, with TRBD1 as a possible D gene (5 bases). Germline CDR1 SGHNT, CDR2 YYREEE (reference sequence). The CDR3 is 14 amino acids. Trimming removed 3 bases from V and 0 bases from J, with 7 bases in between. In nucleotides, the CDR3 is TGTGCCAGCAGCTCGACAGACTCTGGAAACACCATATATTTT. As protein: CASSSTDSGNTIYF.

Notes on this clone: The same CDR3 is also encoded by other DNA sequences in this sample. The chain uses TRBV7-2 and TRBJ2-3, with D hard to call. V was clipped by 1 base and J by 1 base, with 9 bases between them. The length of the CDR3 is 15 residues. Looked up from germline, CDR1 is SGHTA and CDR2 is FQGNSA. CDR3 region: CASSLGPSGTDTQYF. Written as DNA, the CDR3 is TGTGCCAGCAGCTTAGGGCCTAGTGGCACAGATACGCAGTATTTT.

The sample holds a few counts of this clone. The chain couples TRBV5-1 to TRBJ2-5, with 7 bases that match TRBD2. V shed 1 base and J 5 bases; nucleotides not matched to a gene: 2. CDR1 is SGHRS and CDR2 is YFSETQ in the germline V gene. This CDR3 has 13 residues. The CDR3 bases are TGCGCCAGCAGCTTGTCCGGGGGGGAGACCCAGTACTTC. Its protein is CASSLSGGETQYF.

CDR3 loop: CSVTQTSGTEAFF. In DNA form, the CDR3 reads TGCAGCGTTACACAGACTTCAGGGACTGAAGCTTTCTTT. The genes are TRBV29-1 and TRBJ1-1, with D possibly TRBD1 on 5 matching bases. V dropped 5 bases and J dropped 5 bases, with 15 bases sitting between them. Germline CDR1 is SQVTM and CDR2 is ANQGSEA. The CDR3 runs 13 residues.

A few counts support this clone. The chain carries TRBV6-6 and TRBJ1-2, with 9 bases aligning to TRBD1. V shed 2 bases and J 6 bases; nucleotides not matched to a gene: 7. The germline V gene has CDR1 MNHNY and CDR2 SVGAGI (reference sequence). The CDR3 extends over 15 amino acids. CDR3 in DNA: TGTGCCAGCAGTTACCCCTGGGACAGGGAGGATGGCTACACCTTC. Protein sequence: CASSYPWDREDGYTF.

This rearrangement joins TRBV4-2 to TRBJ1-2; 8 bases map to TRBD1. The V segment lost 1 base and the J segment 4 bases; nucleotides outside the gene matches: 5. There are 15 residues in the CDR3. Germline V gives CDR1 LGHNA, CDR2 YNFKEQ. Here the CDR3 reads CASSQAPGGGYGYTF. CDR3 bases: TGTGCCAGCAGCCAAGCTCCAGGGGGCGGCTATGGCTACACCTTC.

The J gene is TRBJ2-1, the V gene TRBV12-5, with 10 bases identical to TRBD1. Germline loops: CDR1 LGHNT, CDR2 FRNRAP. This CDR3 region has 14 residues. Trimming removed 7 bases from V and 6 bases from J; junction bases left unmatched: 6. CDR3 nucleotides: TGTGCTAGTGCCGGGACAGGGGACAGCAATGAGCAGTTCTTC. As protein: CASAGTGDSNEQFF. The complete variable domain, with remaining parts taken from reference TRBV12-5 and TRBJ2-1, reads DARVTQTPRHKVTEMGQEVTMRCQPILGHNTVFWYRQTMMQGLELLAYFRNRAPLDDSGMPKDRFSAEMPDATLATLKIQPSEPRDSAVYFCASAGTGDSNEQFFGPGTRLTVL.

The chain has TRBV27 and TRBJ2-7; TRBD2 is a possible D gene (6 bases). The CDR3 contains 13 residues. Trimming took off 6 bases at V and 5 bases at J, with 14 bases between the two ends. Germline CDR1 reads MNHEY; CDR2 reads SMNVEV (reference sequence). The CDR3: CASRKGRRDEQYV. The CDR3 DNA sequence: TGTGCCAGCAGAAAAGGGAGGCGTGACGAGCAGTACGTC.

This chain links TRBV5-4 with TRBJ2-7; 7 bases are a match to TRBD1. Germline assignment: CDR1 SGHNT and CDR2 YYREEE (reference sequence). The CDR3 is 15 amino acids. Unmatched junction bases numbered 5, after V lost 0 bases and J lost 2 bases. CDR3 residues: CASSLDGQGAYEQYV. The DNA for the CDR3 is TGTGCCAGCAGCTTGGATGGGCAGGGGGCCTACGAGCAGTACGTC.

The CDR3 coding sequence is TGTGCCAGCAAGGACAGGGGGCGGTGGGGCGGCTACACCTTC. The encoded protein is CASKDRGRWGGYTF. The rearrangement joins TRBV28 to TRBJ1-2, with TRBD1 identical over 11 bases. Per germline, CDR1 MDHEN and CDR2 SYDVKM. This CDR3 region has 14 residues. After removal of 7 bases from V and 8 bases from J, the junction contained 9 bases not matched to a gene.

The chain couples TRBV30 to TRBJ2-2; TRBD2 might be the D (7 bases). The CDR3 has 14 amino acids. Germline CDR1 is GTSNPN and CDR2 is SVGIG (reference sequence). Trimming removed 0 bases from V and 5 bases from J, with 10 bases in between. In nucleotides, the CDR3 is TGTGCCTGGAGTGTAGGGGGGGGGACCGGGGAGCTGTTTTTT. Protein product: CAWSVGGGTGELFF. Filled out from reference TRBV30 and TRBJ2-2, the complete variable domain reads SQTIHQWPATLVQPVGSPLSLECTVEGTSNPNLYWYRQAAGRGLQLLFYSVGIGQISSEVPQNLSASRPQDRQFILSSKKLLLSDSGFYLCAWSVGGGTGELFFGEGSRLTVL.

This clone appeared once. The rearrangement joins TRBV9 to TRBJ1-2; D perhaps matches TRBD1 (5 bases). Germline assignment: CDR1 SGDLS and CDR2 YYNGEE. The CDR3 consists of 15 residues. V lost 3 bases to trimming and J lost 5 bases, with 17 bases between them. As DNA, the CDR3 is TGTGCCAGCAGCGCAGGGAAGTATTTACCTTATGGCTACACCTTC. Translating it yields CASSAGKYLPYGYTF.

The chain uses TRBV4-3 and TRBJ1-1, with D tentatively TRBD1 (6 bases). From germline, CDR1 is LGHNA and CDR2 YSLEER. Trimming took 1 base from V and 5 from J, leaving 11 bases between them. The CDR3 is 14 amino acids. The CDR3 nucleotides are TGCGCCAGCAGCCAAGTAACAGGGACAACTGAAGCTTTCTTT. It specifies CASSQVTGTTEAFF.

V and J are TRBV28 and TRBJ2-2; 10 bases match TRBD2. CDR1 and CDR2 from the germline V gene are MDHEN and SYDVKM. Trimming cost V 3 bases and J 7 bases; bases outside gene matches: 11. The length of the CDR3 is 17 residues. CDR3 bases: TGTGCCAGCAGTTTGCTAGCGGGAGTCAAGAGGGGCGGGGAGCTGTTTTTT. It is translated as CASSLLAGVKRGGELFF.

V is TRBV4-1 and J is TRBJ1-5, with a possible D match to TRBD1 (5 bases). CDR1 MGHRA and CDR2 YSYEKL come from the germline V gene. Trimming shortened V by 1 base and J by 4 bases, and 14 bases separated the two germline ends. The CDR3 sequence is 16 residues long. The DNA of the CDR3 is TGCGCCAGCAGCCAAGGAGGCGGGGGGACGAATCAGCCCCAGCATTTT. Residues: CASSQGGGGTNQPQHF.

In this sample, this clone turned up a few times. This chain connects TRBV28 to TRBJ1-1, with 7 bases identical to TRBD1. The CDR3 is made up of 20 amino acids. V was pared by 3 bases and J by 0 bases, with 19 bases of the junction left unmatched. CDR1 is MDHEN, CDR2 SYDVKM, per germline. CDR3 in DNA: TGTGCCAGCAGTTTCCTTATGGGGGGACAGCCATTTACAATGAACACTGAAGCTTTCTTT. Amino acid sequence: CASSFLMGGQPFTMNTEAFF.

This clone came up a few times. The chain joins TRBV10-3 to TRBJ2-7, with D possibly matching TRBD1 (6 bases). Germline V lookup: CDR1 ENHRY, CDR2 SYGVKD. The CDR3 runs to 13 residues. Trimming cost V 10 bases and J 0 bases, with 13 bases left between them. CDR3 nucleotides: TGTGCCACAAAAGGGGACACCTCCTACGAGCAGTACGTC. Its protein is CATKGDTSYEQYV.

The J gene is TRBJ2-7, the V gene TRBV21-1; the table's D call TRBD2 went unverified against the DNA. TRBV21-1 is a known pseudogene. The CDR3 spans 16 residues. In nucleotides, the CDR3 is TGTGCCAGCAGCAAAGTGCCGGGACTAGCGGCCGCAGGGCAGTACGTC. Residues: CASSKVPGLAAAGQYV.

V gene TRBV5-6 combines with J gene TRBJ1-1; 10 bases align to TRBD1. Germline lookup yields CDR1 SGHDT and CDR2 YYEEEE. The CDR3 has 15 residues. J was trimmed by 5 bases and V by 3 bases; bases with no gene match: 7. For the CDR3, the DNA is TGTGCCAGCAGCTCCCCTGGACAGGGGGGTACTGAAGCTTTCTTT. Protein product: CASSSPGQGGTEAFF.

This rearrangement joins TRBV10-3 to TRBJ1-2; the match to TRBD1 covers 10 bases. V gave up 4 bases and J gave up 2 bases; unmatched junction bases: 4. Germline assignment: CDR1 ENHRY and CDR2 SYGVKD. The CDR3 is made up of 15 amino acids. The CDR3 nucleotides read TGTGCCATCAGTGGAAAGGACAGGGGGAACTATGGCTACACCTTC. It encodes CAISGKDRGNYGYTF.

A remark on this clone: The same CDR3 also results from other DNA sequences found in this sample. The chain combines TRBV5-1 with TRBJ2-3, with unresolved D. Germline values: CDR1 SGHRS, CDR2 YFSETQ. This CDR3 region has 13 residues. V was shortened by 0 bases and J by 1 base, with 3 bases between the two germline ends. CDR3 region: CASSLAGTDTQYF. CDR3 coding DNA: TGCGCCAGCAGCTTGGCCGGCACAGATACGCAGTATTTT.

J is TRBJ2-7 and V is TRBV12-5, with unresolved D. Germline CDR1 and CDR2: LGHNT and FRNRAP. The V end was cut by 7 bases, the J end by 3 bases, with 10 bases between. The CDR3 is made up of 12 amino acids. The CDR3 loop reads CASAISGYEQYF. DNA of the CDR3: TGTGCTAGTGCCATCTCAGGCTACGAGCAGTACTTC.

J is TRBJ1-4 and V is TRBV6-5, with D possibly TRBD1 on 5 matching bases. The CDR3 has 14 residues. V was shortened by 7 bases and J by 5 bases, with 14 bases between the two germline ends. Germline values: CDR1 MNHEY, CDR2 SVGAGI. CDR3 sequence: CASTGHLGNEKLFF. In nucleotides, the CDR3 is TGTGCCAGCACCGGACACCTGGGGAATGAAAAACTGTTTTTT.